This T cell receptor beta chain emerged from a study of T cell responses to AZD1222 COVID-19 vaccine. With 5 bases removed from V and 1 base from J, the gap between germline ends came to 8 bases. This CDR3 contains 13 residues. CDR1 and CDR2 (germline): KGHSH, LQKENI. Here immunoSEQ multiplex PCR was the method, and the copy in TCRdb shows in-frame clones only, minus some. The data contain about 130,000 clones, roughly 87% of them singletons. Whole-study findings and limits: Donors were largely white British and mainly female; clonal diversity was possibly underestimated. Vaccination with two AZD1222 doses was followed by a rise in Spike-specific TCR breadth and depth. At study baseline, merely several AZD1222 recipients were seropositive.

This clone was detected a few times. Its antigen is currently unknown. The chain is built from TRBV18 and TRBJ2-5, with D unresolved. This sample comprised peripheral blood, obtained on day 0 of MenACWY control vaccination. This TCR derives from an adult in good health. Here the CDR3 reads CASSGGVQETQYF. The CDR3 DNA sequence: TGTGCCAGCTCAGGTGGGGTCCAAGAGACCCAGTACTTC. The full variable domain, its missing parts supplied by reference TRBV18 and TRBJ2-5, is NAGVMQNPRHLVRRRGQEARLRCSPMKGHSHVYWYRQLPEEGLKFMVYLQKENIIDESGMPKERFSAEFPKEGPSILRIQQVVRGDSAAYFCASSGGVQETQYFGPGTRLLVL.